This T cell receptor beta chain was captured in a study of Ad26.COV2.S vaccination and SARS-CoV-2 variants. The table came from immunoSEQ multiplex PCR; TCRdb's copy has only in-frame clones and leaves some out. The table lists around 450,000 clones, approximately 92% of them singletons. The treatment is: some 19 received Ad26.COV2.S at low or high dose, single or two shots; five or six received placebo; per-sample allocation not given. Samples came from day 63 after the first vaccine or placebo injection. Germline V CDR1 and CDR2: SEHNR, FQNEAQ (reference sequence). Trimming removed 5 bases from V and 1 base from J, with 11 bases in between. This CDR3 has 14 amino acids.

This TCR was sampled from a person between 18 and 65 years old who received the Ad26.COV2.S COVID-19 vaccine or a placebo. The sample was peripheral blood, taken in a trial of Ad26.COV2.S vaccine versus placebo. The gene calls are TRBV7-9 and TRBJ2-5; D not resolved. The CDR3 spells CASSISSPQETQYF. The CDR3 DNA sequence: TGTGCCAGCAGCATCTCCTCACCCCAAGAGACCCAGTACTTC.